This TCR beta chain appears in the sequencing data of a study of graft-versus-host responses after intestinal transplantation. At the level of the study: Among the recipients, all got anti-thymocyte globulin induction and then tacrolimus and steroids for roughly three years.

About this clone itself: Its cognate antigen is unknown.

CDR3 length equals 12 residues. Per the germline V gene, CDR1 is SGHVS and CDR2 is FNYEAQ. V was clipped by 5 bases and J by 3 bases, with 7 bases between them. The table came from immunoSEQ multiplex PCR; TCRdb's copy has only in-frame clones and leaves some out. In the table there are around 110,000 clones, around 92% of which are singletons. Whole-study results and caveats: Allografts of one patient group, those with graft-donor T cell macrochimerism, had high graft-versus-host to host-versus-graft clonal ratios.

Sequenced here: unstimulated CD8+ T cells sorted from spleen or lymph node cells, sampled before transplant. This sequence originates from a human donor who was the organ donor for an intestinal transplant. The chain employs TRBV7-6 and TRBJ1-1; D call uncertain. CDR3 DNA: TGTGCCAGCAGCCCTCTCTACACTGAAGCTTTCTTT. Amino acids: CASSPLYTEAFF.